This TCR beta chain was captured in a study of blood T cell repertoires in COVID-19. Study summary: Sites across the United States, Italy and Spain contributed samples from acute and convalescent COVID-19.

Trimming cost V 2 bases and J 7 bases, with 17 bases left between them. The CDR3 runs 15 residues. Per the germline V gene, CDR1 is LGHNA and CDR2 is YSLEER. In the source study's methods: Amplification with reference gene primers provided the estimates of nucleated cell counts. Generated by immunoSEQ multiplex PCR, the TCRdb table keeps only in-frame clones and is missing some. The V and J calls and clone size are taken from that table; D and trimming were inferred from the DNA. The sample has fewer than 200,000 clones, 80% to 90% seen once; the top ten hold about 2.1%. V and J are TRBV4-3 and TRBJ1-1, with D possibly TRBD1 on 6 matching bases. Sequencing was done on a sample of peripheral blood. The sequence was collected from a man between 18 and 35 years old who had recovered from COVID-19. CDR3 protein: CASSQKTWEGDEAFF. The CDR3 DNA reads as TGCGCCAGCAGCCAAAAAACCTGGGAGGGGGATGAAGCTTTCTTT.